This T cell receptor beta chain was found in a study of blood T cell repertoires in COVID-19. Sequencing used immunoSEQ multiplex PCR; TCRdb keeps in-frame clones, though not all of them. The sample has 80,000 to 95,000 clones, 81% seen once. Germline trimming cut 4 bases from V and 2 bases from J; bases unmatched to any gene: 4. This CDR3 spans 14 amino acids. From germline, CDR1 is SGHRS and CDR2 YFSETQ. The TCR sequence derives from a man aged 80 or over with active or convalescent COVID-19. V gene TRBV5-1 combines with J gene TRBJ2-5, with TRBD1 matching 8 bases. Sequenced material: peripheral blood. CDR3: CASSVDRAQETQYF. CDR3 sequence (DNA): TGCGCCAGCAGCGTGGACAGGGCTCAAGAGACCCAGTACTTC.